This passage covers 7 T cell receptor beta chains from one sample sequenced in a study of tumor-infiltrating lymphocytes in oesophageal squamous cell carcinoma. TCRdb redid the calling of the PCR reads with MiXCR, one entry per CDR3 protein. Of 15,000 to 20,000 distinct CDR3 sequences listed, around 41% are singletons. Specimen: esophageal tumor tissue. Receptors originate from a male donor with esophageal squamous cell carcinoma.

The sample holds a few counts of this clonotype. In DNA form, the CDR3 reads TGTGCCAGTAGTTCGACCACAGGGTTCGGCGGCTACACCTTC. This gives the protein CASSSTTGFGGYTF. V usage is TRBV19 and J usage is TRBJ1-2; tentative D call: TRBD1 (6 bases). The CDR3 is made up of 14 amino acids. The germline V gene has CDR1 LNHDA and CDR2 SQIVND (reference sequence). V gave up 5 bases and J gave up 8 bases, with 18 bases separating them.

This clonotype was counted many times. The chain recombines TRBV10-3 with TRBJ2-2, with 8 bases matching TRBD2. CDR3 size: 15 residues. Germline trimming cut 9 bases from V and 6 bases from J; bases unmatched to any gene: 12. In germline, CDR1 is ENHRY, CDR2 SYGVKD. CDR3 DNA: TGTGCCATAAGAGCGGGGGCAGTTGTGGCCGGGGAGCTGTTTTTT. This translates into CAIRAGAVVAGELFF.

This clonotype came up a few times. The chain couples TRBV7-9 to TRBJ2-5; the D gene is possibly TRBD2 (5 bases). Trimming took off 5 bases at V and 11 bases at J, with 15 bases between the two ends. The germline V gene encodes CDR1 SEHNR and CDR2 FQNEAQ (reference sequence). The CDR3 loop spans 12 amino acids. The CDR3 DNA follows: TGTGCCAGCAGCCCTGTGGGAGCGGAGCAGTACTTC. Protein sequence: CASSPVGAEQYF. Supplemented by reference TRBV7-9 and TRBJ2-5, the full variable domain reads DTGVSQNPRHKITKRGQNVTFRCDPISEHNRLYWYRQTLGQGPEFLTYFQNEAQLEKSRLLSDRFSAERPKGSFSTLEIQRTEQGDSAMYLCASSPVGAEQYFGPGTRLLVL.

With respect to this clonotype: A read error may produce the germline difference seen at one junction end. V and J are TRBV7-9 and TRBJ2-7, with 8 positions matching TRBD2. This CDR3 has 14 residues. The germline V gene has CDR1 SEHNR and CDR2 FQNEAQ (reference sequence). CDR3 in amino acids: CASSFSGDFPGGYF. In nucleotides, the CDR3 is TGTGCCAGCAGCTTTAGCGGGGATTTCCCCGGGGGATATTTT.

In its sample, this clonotype was seen many times. The rearrangement joins TRBV5-1 to TRBJ1-1; D possibly corresponds to TRBD1 (5 bases). This CDR3 has 14 amino acids. V was clipped by 4 bases and J by 1 base, with 11 bases between them. The V gene's germline CDR1 is SGHRS and CDR2 YFSETQ. Here the CDR3 DNA reads TGCGCCAGCAGCCACAGGACGGGGAACACTGAAGCTTTCTTT. This translates into CASSHRTGNTEAFF.

This sequence joins TRBV11-3 and TRBJ1-5; D unclear. Germline CDR1 is SGHNT and CDR2 is YENEEA. The CDR3 is 17 residues long. Trimming stripped 3 bases from V and 7 bases from J, with 22 bases between. For the CDR3, the DNA is TGTGCCAGCAGCTTTCGCGTCCGTCGGAGGGAGTACCAGCCCCAGCATTTT. Amino acids: CASSFRVRRREYQPQHF.

The V and J genes are TRBV6-8 and TRBJ1-5, with 7 bases aligning to TRBD1. Trimming cost V 4 bases and J 4 bases; bases outside gene matches: 7. CDR1 is MNHGY and CDR2 is SAAAGT in the germline V gene. This CDR3 comprises 15 residues. In DNA form, the CDR3 reads TGTGCCAGCAGTTCACACAGGGGTGCAAATCAGCCCCAGCATTTT. Amino acid sequence: CASSSHRGANQPQHF.